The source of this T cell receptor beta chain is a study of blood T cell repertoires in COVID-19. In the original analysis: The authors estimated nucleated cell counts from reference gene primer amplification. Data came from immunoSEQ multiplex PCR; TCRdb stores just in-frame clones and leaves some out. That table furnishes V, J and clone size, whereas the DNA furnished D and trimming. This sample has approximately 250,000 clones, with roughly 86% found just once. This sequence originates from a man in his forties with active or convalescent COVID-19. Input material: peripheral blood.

The CDR3 bases are TGTGCCAGCAGTTCACAGGGGGCGGTTGGCTACACCTTC. The encoded protein is CASSSQGAVGYTF. The chain has TRBV28 and TRBJ1-2; 9 bases fit TRBD1. This CDR3 spans 13 amino acids. Germline CDR1 MDHEN, CDR2 SYDVKM. V dropped 4 bases and J dropped 7; count of bases not matched to a gene: 4.